One and the same sample provided the 20 T cell receptor beta chains below, sequenced in a study of T-cell memory formation after mild COVID-19. TCRdb called the 5' RACE reads again in MiXCR, with one record for every CDR3 protein. Of about 560,000 distinct CDR3 sequences detected, about 20% appear once; the ten largest clones hold roughly 9.1%. The sequenced sample was PBMCs or a T cell subset sorted from them (not recorded which). These receptors were collected from an adult woman who had mild COVID-19 (a few samples of this study predate the infection). Cell type and time point are not known.

This clonotype has only a few counts. This chain uses TRBV7-2 with TRBJ2-3; D is undetermined. Trimming removed 1 base from V and 7 bases from J, with 9 bases in between. The CDR3 contains 13 residues. The germline CDR1 and CDR2 sequences are SGHTA and FQGNSA. The DNA of the CDR3 is TGTGCCAGCAGCTTAGAGCTTCTAAATACGCAGTATTTT. This gives the protein CASSLELLNTQYF. Together with reference TRBV7-2 and TRBJ2-3, the CDR3 gives the full variable domain: GAGVSQSPSNKVTEKGKDVELRCDPISGHTALYWYRQSLGQGLEFLIYFQGNSAPDKSGLPSDRFSAERTGGSVSTLTIQRTQQEDSAVYLCASSLELLNTQYFGPGTRLTVL.

J is TRBJ1-1 and V is TRBV12-3 or TRBV12-4, with D possibly matching TRBD1 (6 bases). Trimming removed 7 bases at V and 2 bases at J, with 20 bases between. This CDR3 spans 16 amino acids. CDR3 DNA: TGTGCCAGCACCACCTACGGAGGGGGGCGTAACACTGAAGCTTTCTTT. Translation: CASTTYGGGRNTEAFF.

This clonotype was counted only a few times. The rearrangement uses TRBV7-2 and TRBJ2-1, with 9 nucleotides matching TRBD2. Germline values: CDR1 SGHTA, CDR2 FQGNSA. Trimming at V came to 5 bases and at J to 7 bases, leaving 21 bases not matched to a gene. The CDR3 covers 19 residues. CDR3 residues: CASSPPFPDPAGGPNEQFF. CDR3 nucleotide sequence: TGTGCCAGCAGCCCACCCTTCCCGGACCCGGCGGGGGGGCCAAATGAGCAGTTCTTC.

This chain links TRBV7-8 with TRBJ2-4; 8 nucleotides align to TRBD2. CDR3 length equals 15 residues. Germline-derived CDR1 and CDR2 are SGHVS and FQNEAQ. With 5 bases clipped from V and 4 bases from J, the junction kept 7 bases outside the gene matches. For the CDR3, the DNA is TGTGCCAGCAGCCGAACTAGCGGATTGAAAAACATTCAGTACTTC. Encoded protein: CASSRTSGLKNIQYF.

J is TRBJ2-7 and V is TRBV24-1; 14 nucleotides agree with TRBD2. The V gene end was trimmed by 0 bases and the J gene end by 6 bases; junction bases not matched to a gene: 21. The CDR3 is 22 amino acids. Germline-derived CDR1 and CDR2 are KGHDR and SFDVKD. The CDR3 DNA sequence: TGTGCCACCAGTGATTTGCGGTGGCGGGTTGGACTAGCGGGAGGAGGAGACGGCGAGCAGTACTTC. Translation gives CATSDLRWRVGLAGGGDGEQYF.

This clonotype occurred a few times. The gene calls are TRBV11-2 and TRBJ2-3; 11 bases fit TRBD2. CDR1 and CDR2 from the germline V gene are SGHAT and FQNNGV. The length of the CDR3 is 18 residues. J was trimmed by 2 bases and V by 1 base; bases with no gene match: 8. The CDR3 is CASSLGTSGGRSTDTQYF. In DNA form, the CDR3 reads TGTGCCAGCAGCTTAGGTACTAGCGGGGGACGTTCCACAGATACGCAGTATTTT.

This clonotype was detected a few times. The chain is built from TRBV7-6 and TRBJ2-2; D perhaps matches TRBD2 (6 bases). Germline V gene sequence: CDR1 SGHVS, CDR2 FNYEAQ. V lost 5 bases and J 4 bases, leaving 14 bases between the germline ends. The CDR3 is 15 residues long. The CDR3 DNA sequence: TGTGCCAGCAGCCTCCTAGCGAGGAGCACCGGGGAGCTGTTTTTT. It specifies CASSLLARSTGELFF. The whole variable domain, filled in from reference TRBV7-6 and TRBJ2-2, reads GAGVSQSPRYKVTKRGQDVALRCDPISGHVSLYWYRQALGQGPEFLTYFNYEAQQDKSGLPNDRFSAERPEGSISTLTIQRTEQRDSAMYRCASSLLARSTGELFFGEGSRLTVL.

There are a few counts of this clonotype. The genes are TRBV20-1 and TRBJ2-7, with 12 bases fitting TRBD2. Trimming took 3 bases from V and 4 from J; bases not matched to a gene: 7. CDR3 length: 15 amino acids. Per germline, CDR1 DFQATT and CDR2 SNEGSKA (reference sequence). The CDR3 nucleotides are TGCAGTGCTAGGCGTTCTAGCGGGAGGGCGTACGAGCAGTACTTC. Residues: CSARRSSGRAYEQYF.

This clonotype was counted only a few times. V usage is TRBV24-1 and J usage is TRBJ1-2; D is ambiguous. This CDR3 contains 12 residues. Germline CDR1 and CDR2: KGHDR and SFDVKD. Between the trimmed V and J ends, which lost 3 bases and 1 base, there was a span of 2 bases. This chain's CDR3 is CATSDDNYGYTF. In DNA, the CDR3 is TGTGCCACCAGTGATGATAACTATGGCTACACCTTC.

The chain is built from TRBV7-2 and TRBJ1-1; 9 bases are a match to TRBD1. From germline, CDR1 is SGHTA and CDR2 FQGNSA. The CDR3 is made up of 13 amino acids. V lost 1 base and J lost 12; bases outside the gene matches: 6. The CDR3 DNA is TGTGCCAGCAGCTTAGGGGCTGGGACAGGGTCTTTCTTT. Amino acid sequence: CASSLGAGTGSFF.

This clonotype was detected only a few times. This chain uses TRBV20-1 with TRBJ1-2; no definite D call. The CDR3 length is 14 residues. Trimming cost V 3 bases and J 2 bases, with 13 bases left between them. Germline V gene lookup returns CDR1 DFQATT and CDR2 SNEGSKA (reference sequence). The CDR3 is CSASSPGKNYGYTF. CDR3 sequence (DNA): TGCAGTGCTAGCTCGCCGGGGAAAAACTATGGCTACACCTTC.

The V and J genes are TRBV6-2 or TRBV6-3 and TRBJ1-1; D is ambiguous. Per germline, CDR1 MNHEY and CDR2 SVGEGT. With 0 bases removed from V and 1 base from J, the gap between germline ends came to 9 bases. This CDR3 spans 15 amino acids. CDR3 loop: CASSYSRHQNTEAFF. In DNA, the CDR3 is TGTGCCAGCAGTTACTCTAGGCACCAGAACACTGAAGCTTTCTTT.

As for this clonotype: The conserved phenylalanine or tryptophan normally closing the CDR3 is absent here, so this likely arose from a read error. The V call is TRBV19, the J call TRBJ1-1; TRBD1 matches 7 bases. The germline V gene has CDR1 LNHDA and CDR2 SQIVND (reference sequence). With 2 bases clipped from V and 3 bases from J, the junction kept 3 bases outside the gene matches. This CDR3 spans 14 amino acids. This chain's CDR3 is CASSILTGHTEAFS. The CDR3 DNA sequence: TGTGCCAGTAGTATATTGACAGGGCACACTGAAGCTTTCTCT.

Only a few counts were recorded for this clonotype. The rearrangement links TRBV6-1 to TRBJ2-1; 13 bases are a match to TRBD2. V dropped 8 bases and J dropped 5; count of bases not matched to a gene: 27. The CDR3 sequence is 22 residues long. The germline V gene encodes CDR1 MNHNS and CDR2 SASEGT. The CDR3 spells CASGVEAPSGLAGIGTDNEQFF. In DNA, the CDR3 is TGTGCCAGCGGGGTGGAGGCTCCGTCGGGACTAGCGGGAATTGGCACCGACAATGAGCAGTTCTTC.

There are a few counts of this clonotype. The V and J genes are TRBV12-3 or TRBV12-4 and TRBJ1-2; 7 nucleotides match TRBD1. This CDR3 has 14 amino acids. V lost 5 bases, J lost 7 bases, and 10 bases stayed unmatched. The CDR3 DNA reads TGTGCCAGCAGTAGGGGGACAGTAGTTCTTGGCTACACCTTC. Its translation: CASSRGTVVLGYTF.

The CDR3 region is CASSVKRSGGTDTQYF. The CDR3, as DNA: TGTGCCAGCAGTGTAAAACGGAGCGGGGGGACAGATACGCAGTATTTT. The chain has TRBV2 and TRBJ2-3; TRBD2 aligns across 9 bases. CDR3 length: 16 amino acids. V dropped 4 bases and J dropped 3; count of bases not matched to a gene: 8. Germline CDR1 reads SNHLY; CDR2 reads FYNNEI. The full variable domain, rest sourced from reference TRBV2 and TRBJ2-3, is EPEVTQTPSHQVTQMGQEVILRCVPISNHLYFYWYRQILGQKVEFLVSFYNNEISEKSEIFDDQFSVERPDGSNFTLKIRSTKLEDSAMYFCASSVKRSGGTDTQYFGPGTRLTVL.

This clonotype was picked up a small number of times. The rearrangement links TRBV15 to TRBJ1-4; D gene unclear. The germline V gene has CDR1 LNHNV and CDR2 YYDKDF (reference sequence). Trimming pared 0 bases from V and 0 bases from J, leaving 20 bases between. This CDR3 spans 20 amino acids. In DNA, the CDR3 is TGTGCCACCAGCAGAGATCTATCTTCGGGCAGTTTCGCAACTAATGAAAAACTGTTTTTT. Its translation is CATSRDLSSGSFATNEKLFF.

This clonotype was seen repeatedly, ten times or more. CDR3 DNA: TGCAGCGTTGTCCCCTCGACGTCGAAAGAGACCCAGTACTTC. Its protein is CSVVPSTSKETQYF. The chain uses TRBV29-1 and TRBJ2-5; no clear D. V was trimmed by 4 bases and J by 3 bases, leaving 15 bases between them. Germline-derived CDR1 and CDR2 are SQVTM and ANQGSEA. The CDR3 has 14 residues.

The chain has TRBV20-1 and TRBJ2-7, with 10 bases that match TRBD2. CDR1 is DFQATT and CDR2 is SNEGSKA in the germline V gene (reference sequence). This CDR3 is built from 15 residues. With 3 bases clipped from V and 2 bases from J, the junction kept 7 bases outside the gene matches. In DNA form, the CDR3 reads TGCAGTGCTAGTTTGGTAGCGGGAGGAACCTACGAGCAGTACTTC. Its translation is CSASLVAGGTYEQYF.

The chain is built from TRBV29-1 and TRBJ2-7; 9 bases agree with TRBD1. This CDR3 has 16 residues. Germline CDR1 is SQVTM and CDR2 is ANQGSEA. With V trimmed by 3 bases and J by 0 bases, 9 bases remained unmatched. The CDR3 sequence: CSVEGRETGGSYEQYF. CDR3 nucleotides: TGCAGCGTTGAGGGCCGTGAGACAGGGGGCTCCTACGAGCAGTACTTC.